Described below is a single T cell receptor (beta chain) sequence and its context. The target of this receptor is not known. Base qualities are not recorded, but no much larger clone differs from it by a single base. TCRB CDR3 sequencing used the immunoSEQ assay on genomic DNA. As for the authors' bioinformatics: When patient CD8+ clones exceeding 1% were checked against published virus-specific TCRB sequences, only a few matched. The analyses included only productive TCRB rearrangements. A clone was defined by a unique TCRB CDR3 sequence, and clonality was computed as a productive clonality index based on Shannon entropy. Repertoire overlap between two samples was calculated from the template counts of each clone relative to total templates per sample. V-gene usage measured by flow cytometry correlated with TCRB sequencing V-gene usage, with a Spearman r of around 0.62. TCRdb provides this immuneACCESS table in a form limited to in-frame rearrangements. Some clones are lacking; in checked studies, under half of them reflect an unresolved V gene, and why the rest are absent is not known. Clone size and the V and J calls come from that table; the DNA yielded D and trimming. The sample includes about 15,000 clones, with about 93% observed a single time. The top ten constitute about a sixth of the sample.

As encoded in the germline V gene, CDR1 is SGHTA while CDR2 is FQGTGA. From the cysteine up to the phenylalanine, the CDR3 has a length of 17 residues. Just the 51-base CDR3 DNA is kept, in frame starting at base 1. V is cut back by 5 bases and J by 5 bases, with 12 bases in the junction unmatched. Positive magnetic bead selection on an AutoMACS was used to isolate CD4+ and CD8+ cells, with flow cytometry used to check purity. Ficoll-Paque PLUS density gradient separation was used to isolate peripheral blood mononuclear cells. Nucleospin Tissue or Tissue XS kits were used to extract DNA from CD4-enriched, CD8-enriched or PBMC samples, and a Qubit 2.0 fluorometer was used for quantification. The data belong to a study of somatic mutations in cytotoxic T cells in rheumatoid arthritis (dated by TCRdb to about 2017). For the wider study: Peripheral blood (around 31 ml EDTA) was collected from patients immediately after diagnosis and before any treatment began. TCRB deep sequencing covered approximately 69 patients with rheumatoid arthritis along with 15 to 20 healthy controls. To characterize clonality, the study used TCRB deep sequencing while asking whether somatic mutations are carried by expanded CD8+ T-cell clones in newly diagnosed, untreated rheumatoid arthritis. A FACSAria II or Sony SH800 was used to flow-sort some V beta antibody-stained T-cell populations at nearly 100% purity, and TCRB sequencing was also done on sorted V beta1+ cells. The median ages of the patient and control groups were essentially identical.

Overall study results and their limits: In patients, CD8+ clonality rose with age (Spearman r ~ 0.5), which was not the case in healthy controls. The expanded CD8+ clones had unknown antigen targets, and not appearing in virus-specific databases did not rule out that they were virus-specific. Several identical CD8+ TCRB sequences were found in both blood and synovial fluid, and in about an eighth of the 65 patients the largest CD8+ clone exceeded 20% of CD8+ cells. The finding that TRBV07 was slightly underrepresented in patients was left unadjusted for multiple comparisons. CD8+ T-cell clonality in rheumatoid arthritis patients was not significantly different from that in age-matched healthy controls.

The origin of this receptor is a man between 65 and 79 years old with rheumatoid arthritis. Sequencing input: CD4+ T cells sorted from blood. The chain is assembled from TRBV7-3 and TRBJ1-1; TRBD1 agrees with 12 junctional bases. The DNA sequence is as follows: TGTGCCAGCAGCAAAACCGGGACAGGGGGCGCGGATACTGAAGCTTTCTTT. This translates into CASSKTGTGGADTEAFF.